This T cell receptor beta chain was documented in a study of T-cell reconstitution after alpha-beta-depleted transplantation in children. Findings of the study overall: After transplant, at about two months, alpha-beta T cells were reportedly derived from several hundred expanded graft clones. Fresh T-cell production supplied most of the T-cell counts and diversity seen one year after transplant. Some patients' high day-60 TCRbeta diversity was attributed to recipient cells surviving conditioning.

Notes on this clonotype: Its antigen is as yet unknown.

A TCRbeta library incorporating unique molecular identifiers was prepared. TCRdb ran MiXCR on the PCR reads and lists one entry per CDR3 protein. Of tens of thousands of distinct CDR3 sequences listed, around 50% are singletons. The CDR3 totals 15 residues. Germline CDR1 reads SQVTM; CDR2 reads ANQGSEA. The J segment lost 2 bases and the V segment lost 6 bases, leaving 9 bases of the junction unmatched. The sequence was obtained from a boy in the first two years of life with SCID, due to receive a stem cell transplant. This chain connects TRBV29-1 to TRBJ2-1; 8 bases align to TRBD2. The source was peripheral blood, collected before TCRalphabeta/CD19-depleted stem cell transplant. The CDR3 DNA reads TGCAGCGTCGTCCCGGGGGGGGAACCCTACAATGAGCAGTTCTTC. It is translated as CSVVPGGEPYNEQFF.